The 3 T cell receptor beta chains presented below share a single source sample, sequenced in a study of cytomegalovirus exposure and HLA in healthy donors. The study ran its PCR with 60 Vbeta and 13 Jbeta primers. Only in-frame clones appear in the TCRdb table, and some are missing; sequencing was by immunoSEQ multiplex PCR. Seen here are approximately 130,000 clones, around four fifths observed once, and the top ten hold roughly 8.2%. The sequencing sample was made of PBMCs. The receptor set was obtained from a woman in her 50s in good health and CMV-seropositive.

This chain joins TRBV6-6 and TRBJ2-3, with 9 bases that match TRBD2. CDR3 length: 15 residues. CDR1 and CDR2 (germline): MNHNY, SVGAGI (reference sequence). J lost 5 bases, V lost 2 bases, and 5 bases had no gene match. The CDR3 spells CASSYGAGGVDTQYF. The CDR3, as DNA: TGTGCCAGCAGTTACGGCGCGGGAGGGGTAGATACGCAGTATTTT.

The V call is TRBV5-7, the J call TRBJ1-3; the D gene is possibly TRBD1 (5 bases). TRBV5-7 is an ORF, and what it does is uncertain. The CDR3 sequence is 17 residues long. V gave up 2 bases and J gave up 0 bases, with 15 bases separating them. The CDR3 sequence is CASSFTFRDFSGNTIYF. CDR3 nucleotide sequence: TGTGCCAGCAGCTTTACTTTCAGGGACTTCTCTGGAAACACCATATATTTT.

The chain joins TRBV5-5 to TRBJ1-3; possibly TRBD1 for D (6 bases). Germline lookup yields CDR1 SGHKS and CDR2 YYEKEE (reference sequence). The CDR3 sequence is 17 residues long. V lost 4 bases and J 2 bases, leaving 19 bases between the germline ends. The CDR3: CASSRDTRNQAGNTIYF. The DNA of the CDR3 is TGTGCCAGCAGCCGGGACACAAGGAATCAAGCTGGAAACACCATATATTTT.